The TCR beta chain under discussion was sequenced for a study of vaccination effects on CD4 cells after COVID-19. General study points: Recruitment yielded few convalescent patients, and the study had no early post-infection timepoints. Late after vaccination, infection- and vaccine-induced clones showed marked clonal contraction.

This table comes from immunoSEQ multiplex PCR, and its TCRdb copy is limited to in-frame clones, with some not included. This repertoire shows some 38,000 clones, approximately 72% found once; its top ten account for about 15%. V was cut by 3 bases and J by 0 bases, with 11 bases left in between. The CDR3 has 15 amino acids. Germline CDR1 reads LGHDT; CDR2 reads YNNKEL (reference sequence). A single count supports this clone. The target antigen is unknown. Prior to sequencing, the ViraFEST assay stimulated PBMC with viral peptide pools, which expanded the antigen-specific CD4+ T cells. Culture lasted around eleven days before CD4+ T cell isolation. SARS-CoV-2 infection was confirmed by PCR in the person between March and December 2020.

The clonotype comes from a human donor who had a prior SARS-CoV-2 infection. The rearrangement uses TRBV3-1 (or the pseudogene TRBV3-2) and TRBJ2-5, with D possibly matching TRBD2 (5 bases). The specimen was CD4+ T cells from PBMCs cultured with HCoV-NL63 spike peptides, collected before COVID-19 vaccination. The CDR3 here is CASSQQSDYQETQYF. CDR3 coding DNA: TGTGCCAGCAGCCAGCAATCGGACTACCAAGAGACCCAGTACTTC.